This T cell receptor (beta chain) appears in the sequencing data of a study of CD8+CD57+ T cells in acquired aplastic anemia. Turning to the study itself: Quantities of DNA derived from sorted CD4+ and CD8+ cells averaged roughly 3.4 ug.

TCR beta VDJ and CDR3 profiles were obtained from a genomic DNA template. TCRdb used MiXCR to reprocess the reads, holding one entry per CDR3 protein. Altogether 400,000 to 600,000 distinct CDR3 sequences are present, about a third being singletons, with the ten largest covering approximately 0.82%. Germline V gene lookup returns CDR1 MNHEY and CDR2 SVGEGT. This CDR3 is built from 12 residues. V shed 2 bases and J shed 5 bases, with 4 bases lying between them. Patients chosen for sequencing had shown CD8+CD57+ cell expansion by flow cytometry. Prior therapy had not been administered to any patient at the time of blood sampling.

The sequenced material came from sorted CD4+, CD8+, or CD8+CD57+ T cells (not recorded which) from PBMCs. The chain employs TRBV6-2 or TRBV6-3 and TRBJ2-1; no clear D. This sequence originates from a human donor with aplastic anemia. The CDR3 loop reads CASSYQNNEQFF. As DNA, the CDR3 is TGTGCCAGCAGTTACCAAAACAATGAGCAGTTCTTC.